These 25 T cell receptor beta chains came from one sample sequenced in a study of response to subunit inactivated influenza vaccine. TCRdb re-called the RT-PCR reads through MiXCR, storing one row per CDR3 protein. This sample has over 400,000 distinct CDR3 sequences; 11% occur once, and the top ten carry more than 10%. Specimen: PBMCs from blood, collected 45 days after vaccination. The receptor source for this set is a man aged 50 or older who received an inactivated influenza vaccine.

The chain couples TRBV20-1 to TRBJ2-1, with 8 bases matching TRBD2. V dropped 0 bases and J dropped 2; count of bases not matched to a gene: 6. The CDR3 consists of 16 residues. Germline CDR1 and CDR2: DFQATT and SNEGSKA (reference sequence). The CDR3 is CSARDVAGGPYNEQFF. The CDR3 nucleotides are TGCAGTGCTAGAGATGTGGCGGGGGGCCCCTACAATGAGCAGTTCTTC.

This clonotype was seen a few times. V gene TRBV30 combines with J gene TRBJ2-7; 8 bases agree with TRBD2. This CDR3 region has 13 residues. J gave up 2 bases and V 2 bases, and 2 bases lay outside the gene matches. Germline V lookup: CDR1 GTSNPN, CDR2 SVGIG (reference sequence). The CDR3 loop is CAWSFGGAYEQYF. CDR3 bases: TGTGCCTGGAGTTTCGGGGGGGCCTACGAGCAGTACTTC.

In its sample, this clonotype was seen once. CDR3 protein: CATSGGPSGANVLTF. DNA for the CDR3: TGTGCCACCTCCGGGGGCCCTTCTGGGGCCAACGTCCTGACTTTC. This sequence joins TRBV24-1 and TRBJ2-6; the D call may be TRBD1 or TRBD2 (6 bases each). There are 15 residues in the CDR3. Trimming took off 9 bases at V and 1 base at J, with 12 bases between the two ends. The germline V gene encodes CDR1 KGHDR and CDR2 SFDVKD.

The chain couples TRBV6-2 or TRBV6-3 to TRBJ2-4; D call uncertain. With 10 bases removed from V and 5 bases from J, the gap between germline ends came to 18 bases. CDR1 and CDR2 (germline): MNHEY, SVGEGT. The CDR3 has 14 amino acids. The CDR3: CATAASERQNIQYF. The DNA of the CDR3 is TGTGCCACCGCCGCCTCGGAGAGACAAAACATTCAGTACTTC.

This clonotype was found many times. This sequence joins TRBV7-2 and TRBJ2-3; perhaps TRBD1 as D (6 bases). The CDR3 extends over 14 amino acids. Germline V gene data show CDR1 as SGHTA and CDR2 as FQGNSA. Trimming cost V 1 base and J 4 bases, with 9 bases left between them. The CDR3 reads CASSLDRVADTQYF. CDR3 sequence (DNA): TGTGCCAGCAGCTTAGACAGGGTAGCAGATACGCAGTATTTT.

The table lists this clonotype with many counts. Written as DNA, the CDR3 is TGCAGCGTTGAAGATCTTTTTCTAGGTGACAGTGAAGCTTTCTTT. This gives the protein CSVEDLFLGDSEAFF. The V and J genes are TRBV29-1 and TRBJ1-1; TRBD1 might be the D (5 bases). The V and J ends lost 0 bases and 7 bases respectively, with 18 bases between them. Germline loops: CDR1 SQVTM, CDR2 ANQGSEA. The CDR3 has 15 amino acids. Full variable domain (remainder filled in from reference TRBV29-1 and TRBJ1-1): SAVISQKPSRDICQRGTSLTIQCQVDSQVTMMFWYRQQPGQSLTLIATANQGSEATYESGFVIDKFPISRPNLTFSTLTVSNMSPEDSSIYLCSVEDLFLGDSEAFFGQGTRLTVV.

This clonotype has at least ten counts. The rearrangement uses TRBV7-2 and TRBJ2-4, with 7 bases identical to TRBD2. Trimming removed 5 bases from V and 9 bases from J; junction bases left unmatched: 10. The CDR3 covers 14 residues. Germline lookup yields CDR1 SGHTA and CDR2 FQGNSA. The CDR3 loop is CASSPRGGAVIQYF. CDR3 DNA sequence: TGTGCCAGCAGCCCCCGGGGAGGGGCTGTCATTCAGTACTTC.

This clonotype was seen ten or more times. This rearrangement joins TRBV12-3 or TRBV12-4 to TRBJ2-7; the D is unclear. The CDR3 spans 15 residues. V lost 6 bases to trimming and J lost 1 base, with 16 bases between them. CDR3 loop: CASSPGPPGSYEQYF. The DNA of the CDR3 is TGTGCCAGCAGCCCCGGACCGCCTGGGTCCTACGAGCAGTACTTC.

The chain couples TRBV11-1 to TRBJ2-5; 8 positions agree with TRBD2. Unmatched junction bases numbered 15, after V lost 2 bases and J lost 4 bases. CDR3 length: 18 residues. Germline V CDR1 and CDR2: SGHAT, FQDESV (reference sequence). The CDR3 DNA reads TGTGCCAGCAGCTTAAGGTGGACCGAAGCGGGAGCTACAGAGACCCAGTACTTC. Translated, it gives CASSLRWTEAGATETQYF.

The chain combines TRBV5-6 with TRBJ1-3; D may be TRBD1 (6 bases). Germline CDR1 reads SGHDT; CDR2 reads YYEEEE. The CDR3 runs to 14 residues. Trimming cost V 6 bases and J 5 bases, with 15 bases left between them. This CDR3 reads CASNKGTSRNTIYF. The CDR3 DNA is TGTGCCAGCAATAAGGGGACAAGTCGAAACACCATATATTTT.

Many counts were recorded for this clonotype. This sequence joins TRBV5-1 and TRBJ2-7; TRBD1 aligns across 7 bases. Germline assignment: CDR1 SGHRS and CDR2 YFSETQ. J lost 5 bases, V lost 0 bases, and 8 bases had no gene match. The length of the CDR3 is 15 residues. Written as DNA, the CDR3 is TGCGCCAGCAGCTTGGAGGCCAGGGGGTCCGACGAGCAGTACTTC. This translates into CASSLEARGSDEQYF.

This clonotype turned up a few times. The chain couples TRBV10-3 to TRBJ2-7; 10 bases match TRBD2. Trimming at V came to 5 bases and at J to 1 base, leaving 8 bases not matched to a gene. The CDR3 is 16 residues long. Germline loops: CDR1 ENHRY, CDR2 SYGVKD. Here the CDR3 reads CAISLFTSGKSYEQYF. The CDR3 region has the DNA TGTGCCATCAGTTTATTTACTAGCGGGAAGTCCTACGAGCAGTACTTC.

This clonotype was found many times. The rearrangement joins TRBV12-3 or TRBV12-4 to TRBJ1-1, with D perhaps matching TRBD1 (5 bases). The CDR3 sequence is 15 residues long. V was clipped by 1 base and J by 0 bases, with 9 bases between them. The CDR3 reads CASSLDATVNTEAFF. In DNA, the CDR3 is TGTGCCAGCAGTTTAGACGCGACAGTGAACACTGAAGCTTTCTTT.

The chain employs TRBV20-1 and TRBJ2-3, with 7 bases lining up with TRBD1. Trimming cost V 4 bases and J 1 base; bases outside gene matches: 5. Germline CDR1 and CDR2: DFQATT and SNEGSKA (reference sequence). The CDR3 has 14 residues. CDR3 protein: CSATPGQRTDTQYF. CDR3 DNA sequence: TGCAGTGCTACTCCGGGACAGCGCACAGATACGCAGTATTTT.

This clonotype has at least ten counts. This sequence joins TRBV6-2 or TRBV6-3 and TRBJ1-2; a weak D match, TRBD1 (5 bases). The CDR3 extends over 19 amino acids. V was shortened by 4 bases and J by 2 bases, with 26 bases between the two germline ends. Germline lookup yields CDR1 MNHEY and CDR2 SVGEGT. The CDR3 bases are TGTGCCAGCAGTTCCGATCGGGACCTCACCGGGGCCAAAAACTATGGCTACACCTTC. This translates into CASSSDRDLTGAKNYGYTF.

The rearrangement links TRBV6-1 to TRBJ2-7; D remains ambiguous. Trimming left V 6 bases short and J 2 bases short, with 11 bases between. This CDR3 spans 13 amino acids. Germline assignment: CDR1 MNHNS and CDR2 SASEGT. The CDR3 DNA reads TGTGCCAGCAGCGTAACATTCACCTACGAGCAGTACTTC. Residues: CASSVTFTYEQYF.

This clonotype has more than one count but fewer than ten. This sequence joins TRBV3-1 and TRBJ2-2, with 7 bases fitting TRBD2. This CDR3 contains 18 residues. V lost 0 bases and J lost 4; bases outside the gene matches: 11. Germline V gene sequence: CDR1 LGHDT, CDR2 YNNKEL (reference sequence). The DNA of the CDR3 is TGTGCCAGCAGCCAAGATCGGGGGAGCGGGGCAACCACCGGGGAGCTGTTTTTT. The encoded protein is CASSQDRGSGATTGELFF.

The chain uses TRBV6-5 and TRBJ2-4; D could derive from TRBD1 or TRBD2 (6 bases each). The V and J ends lost 0 bases and 7 bases respectively, with 13 bases between them. The CDR3 sequence is 15 residues long. Germline CDR1 and CDR2: MNHEY and SVGAGI. The CDR3 loop is CASSYSSRGLNIQYF. The CDR3 DNA follows: TGTGCCAGCAGTTACTCGTCCCGGGGGCTGAACATTCAGTACTTC.

This chain links TRBV12-3 or TRBV12-4 with TRBJ2-5, with 7 bases matching TRBD2. The CDR3 is made up of 14 amino acids. The V gene end was trimmed by 3 bases and the J gene end by 0 bases; junction bases not matched to a gene: 1. This CDR3 is CASSFSGNQETQYF. DNA of the CDR3: TGTGCCAGCAGTTTCAGCGGGAACCAAGAGACCCAGTACTTC.

The table lists this clonotype with a few counts. J is TRBJ2-5 and V is TRBV5-1; 7 bases match TRBD2. This CDR3 is built from 14 residues. CDR1 SGHRS and CDR2 YFSETQ come from the germline V gene. Trimming took 5 bases from V and 5 from J; bases not matched to a gene: 9. The CDR3 coding sequence is TGCGCCAGCAGAGGTCTAGCGGCTGGGGAGACCCAGTACTTC. Encoded protein: CASRGLAAGETQYF.

The V and J genes are TRBV6-1 and TRBJ1-5; 8 nucleotides line up with TRBD1. The CDR3 length is 15 residues. V trimming: 7 bases; J trimming: 5 bases; junction bases outside the gene matches: 10. The germline V gene encodes CDR1 MNHNS and CDR2 SASEGT. The CDR3, as DNA: TGTGCCAGCAATCGGACAGGGAAAGTTTATCAGCCCCAGCATTTT. This encodes CASNRTGKVYQPQHF.

This clonotype was detected many times. The chain employs TRBV21-1 and TRBJ2-7. TRBV21-1 is given as a pseudogene. The CDR3 loop spans 15 amino acids. The CDR3 region is CASSKAVYRSGEQYF. CDR3 coding DNA: TGTGCCAGCAGCAAAGCTGTATATAGGAGTGGGGAGCAGTACTTC.

This rearrangement joins TRBV5-1 to TRBJ2-5; D perhaps matches TRBD2 (6 bases). This CDR3 has 14 residues. Germline V gives CDR1 SGHRS, CDR2 YFSETQ. Trimming removed 0 bases at V and 4 bases at J, with 10 bases between. CDR3 DNA: TGCGCCAGCAGCTTGGGTCCCGGGGGAGAGACCCAGTACTTC. It encodes CASSLGPGGETQYF.

The gene calls are TRBV11-1 and TRBJ2-7; TRBD2 aligns across 7 bases. Unmatched junction bases numbered 5, after V lost 3 bases and J lost 6 bases. This CDR3 comprises 13 residues. CDR1 and CDR2 (germline): SGHAT, FQDESV (reference sequence). Here the CDR3 reads CASSFGGEGEQYF. The CDR3 DNA sequence: TGTGCCAGCAGCTTCGGCGGGGAGGGCGAGCAGTACTTC. Full variable domain (rest looked up from reference TRBV11-1 and TRBJ2-7): EAEVAQSPRYKITEKSQAVAFWCDPISGHATLYWYRQILGQGPELLVQFQDESVVDDSQLPKDRFSAERLKGVDSTLKIQPAELGDSAMYLCASSFGGEGEQYFGPGTRLTVT.

The chain recombines TRBV12-3 or TRBV12-4 with TRBJ2-1; D gene uncertain. V lost 7 bases, J lost 1 base, and 14 bases lay in between. The CDR3 runs 15 residues. CDR3 loop: CASTPRTVSYNEQFF. The CDR3 coding sequence is TGTGCCAGCACCCCTCGGACGGTTTCCTACAATGAGCAGTTCTTC.